This T cell receptor beta chain was found in a study of blood T cell repertoires in COVID-19. Donors in Cohort 3 who had recovered were those with two negative PCRs, healthcare professional clearance, or resolution of their symptoms. Germline CDR1 reads SGDLS; CDR2 reads YYNGEE. The CDR3 totals 14 residues. V was pared by 4 bases and J by 1 base, with 12 bases between. Assay used: immunoSEQ multiplex PCR; TCRdb lists only in-frame clones, some missing. The sample yields around 250,000 clones, 70% to 90% seen once. The receptor was isolated from a woman in her forties or fifties who had recovered from COVID-19. The chain has TRBV9 and TRBJ2-7; D is unclear. The sample taken for sequencing was PBMCs or T cells enriched from blood (not recorded which). CDR3 in amino acids: CASSTSYLSYEQYF. CDR3 sequence (DNA): TGTGCCAGCAGCACGTCATACCTATCCTACGAGCAGTACTTC.